The 3 T cell receptor beta chains below come from one sample, sequenced in a study of blood T cell repertoires in COVID-19 (dated by TCRdb to about 2020). The library was obtained by the immunoSEQ multiplex PCR assay. TCRdb mirrors the immuneACCESS table, restricted to in-frame sequences. Some clones are absent from its copies; in checked studies, under half trace to an unresolved V gene, and the reason for the others is unknown. Recorded for this sample are roughly 120,000 clones; over 65% of them occurred a single time. The leading ten clones occupy 5% to 7.5% of the sample. Sequencing was carried out using peripheral blood. These receptors all come from a man in his 70s with acute or convalescent COVID-19.

This chain joins TRBV5-4 and TRBJ2-7, with 9 positions matching TRBD1. The ends lost 5 bases at V and 7 bases at J; junction bases unmatched: 7. CDR3 size: 13 residues. Germline CDR1 and CDR2: SGHNT and YYREEE (reference sequence). As DNA, the CDR3 is TGTGCCAGCAGACGGGACAGGGCGAGGGAGCAGTACTTC. Amino acid sequence: CASRRDRAREQYF.

This rearrangement joins TRBV6-5 to TRBJ1-2; D remains unclear. V lost 6 bases and J lost 5, with 13 bases in between. Germline assignment: CDR1 MNHEY and CDR2 SVGAGI. This CDR3 region has 13 residues. In DNA, the CDR3 is TGTGCCAGCAGCGCAATAGACAAGTATGGCTACACCTTC. Translation gives CASSAIDKYGYTF.

V gene TRBV9 combines with J gene TRBJ2-7, with TRBD1 identical over 7 bases. In germline, CDR1 is SGDLS, CDR2 YYNGEE. With 0 bases clipped from V and 7 bases from J, the junction kept 10 bases outside the gene matches. CDR3 size: 15 residues. The CDR3 DNA reads as TGTGCCAGCAGCGTAGGGTCGGTGAGGGGGCTTGAGCAGTACTTC. Translating gives CASSVGSVRGLEQYF.